The T cell receptor (beta chain) under discussion was sequenced for a study of blood T cell repertoires in COVID-19. Study overall: Material from acute and convalescent COVID-19 was sourced from the United States, Italy and Spain. The cDNA or gDNA used as material had been derived from T cells, B-cell-depleted T cells, or PBMCs.

From germline, CDR1 is SGHDN and CDR2 FVKESK. The CDR3 sequence is 17 residues long. With V trimmed by 3 bases and J by 1 base, 6 bases remained unmatched. Original analysis: Amplification from reference gene primers served as the basis for estimated nucleated cell counts. TCRdb keeps only in-frame clones here, not all; method: immunoSEQ multiplex PCR. That table furnishes V, J and clone size, whereas the DNA furnished D and trimming. The sample holds 250,000 to 350,000 clones; around 90% are singletons and the top ten take about 2%. The source of this sequence is a woman between 50 and 59 years old who had recovered from COVID-19. The chain recombines TRBV14 with TRBJ2-4; TRBD1 aligns across 10 bases. The specimen was peripheral blood. The CDR3, as DNA: TGTGCCAGCAGCCAGACCCGACAGGGGGCTGCCAAAAACATTCAGTACTTC. Translation gives CASSQTRQGAAKNIQYF.